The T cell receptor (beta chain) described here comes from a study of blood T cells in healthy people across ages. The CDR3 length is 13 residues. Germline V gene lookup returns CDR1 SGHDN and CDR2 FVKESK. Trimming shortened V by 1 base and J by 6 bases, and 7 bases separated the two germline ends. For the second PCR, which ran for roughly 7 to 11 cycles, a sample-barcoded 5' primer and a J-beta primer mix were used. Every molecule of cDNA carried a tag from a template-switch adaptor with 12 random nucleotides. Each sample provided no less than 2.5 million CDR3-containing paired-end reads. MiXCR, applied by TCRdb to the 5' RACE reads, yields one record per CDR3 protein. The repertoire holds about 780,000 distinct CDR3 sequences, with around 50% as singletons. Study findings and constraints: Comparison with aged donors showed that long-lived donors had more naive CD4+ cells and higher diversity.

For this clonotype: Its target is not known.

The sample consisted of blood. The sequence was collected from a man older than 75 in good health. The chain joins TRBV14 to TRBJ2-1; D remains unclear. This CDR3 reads CASSQGNFNEQFF. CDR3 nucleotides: TGTGCCAGCAGCCAAGGGAATTTCAATGAGCAGTTCTTC.